One T cell receptor beta chain is described in this entry. Assay used: immunoSEQ multiplex PCR; TCRdb lists only in-frame clones, some missing. The top ten hold around 6.6% of the sample, which has 50,000 to 65,000 clones, approximately 82% seen once. These data come from a study of blood T cell repertoires in COVID-19. Study overall: The United States, Italy and Spain provided the acute and convalescent COVID-19 samples.

Sequenced material: peripheral blood. This sequence originates from a human donor in a cohort sampled during active COVID-19.

CDR3 amino acids: CASRATSGSNNEQFF. The CDR3 DNA reads TGTGCCAGCAGGGCAACTAGCGGGAGCAACAATGAGCAGTTCTTC. The chain carries TRBV7-3 and TRBJ2-1; 11 positions match TRBD2. Germline-derived CDR1 and CDR2 are SGHTA and FQGTGA. CDR3 size: 15 residues. Trimming removed 6 bases from V and 5 bases from J; junction bases left unmatched: 6.